The following is a T cell receptor beta chain sequence with its context. Its antigen remains unknown. It may be a read error: a sequence one base away is much more abundant. Total RNA was isolated from each sample in quantities of at least 5 micrograms. CDR3 length: 14 residues. From germline, CDR1 is LNHNV and CDR2 YYDKDF (reference sequence). Losses at the gene ends were 5 bases for V and 0 bases for J; bases not matched to a gene: 2. The sample is drawn from a study of blood T cells in healthy people across ages. Study outcomes and limitations: A conclusive naive versus antigen-experienced comparison was prevented by the unsorted PBMCs. Long-lived and aged donors differed, with more naive CD4+ cells and higher diversity in the long-lived.

A second PCR of 7 to 11 cycles used a sample-barcoded 5' primer and a J-beta primer mix. A template-switch adaptor containing 12 random nucleotides labeled each cDNA molecule. TCRdb itself ran the 5' RACE reads through MiXCR, one entry per CDR3 protein. This sample has more than 650,000 distinct CDR3 sequences, with about a fifth found just once. The sequenced sample was blood. The sequence was obtained from a man between 70 and 80 years old in good health. This chain links TRBV15 with TRBJ2-3, with 7 bases identical to TRBD2. The CDR3 region is CATSGGVSTDTQYF. In DNA form, the CDR3 reads TGTGCCACCAGCGGGGGGGTTAGCACAGATACGCAGTATTTT.